This T cell receptor beta chain came from a study of blood T cell repertoires in COVID-19. Background on the study: The United States, Italy and Spain supplied acute and convalescent COVID-19 samples. Sources were T cells, B-cell-depleted T cells, or PBMCs; the material itself was cDNA or gDNA.

Unmatched junction bases numbered 7, after V lost 1 base and J lost 3 bases. CDR3 size: 17 residues. Per the germline V gene, CDR1 is SGHAT and CDR2 is FQNNGV. Original processing methods: Nucleated cell counts were estimated from reference gene primer amplification. Profiled with immunoSEQ multiplex PCR; TCRdb holds only in-frame clones, not every one. V and J calls and clone size are copied from that table; D and trimming were computed from the DNA. The sample includes about 120,000 clones, 75% to 95% of them seen just once. The sequenced sample consisted of peripheral blood. V gene TRBV11-2 combines with J gene TRBJ2-1; 9 bases map to TRBD2. The sequence was obtained from a human donor with active COVID-19. The donor label of this sample is uncertain. The CDR3 is CASSLGVAGAFYNEQFF. The CDR3 DNA reads TGTGCCAGCAGCTTAGGGGTAGCGGGGGCCTTCTACAATGAGCAGTTCTTC. Complete variable domain (other parts from reference TRBV11-2 and TRBJ2-1): EAGVAQSPRYKIIEKRQSVAFWCNPISGHATLYWYQQILGQGPKLLIQFQNNGVVDDSQLPKDRFSAERLKGVDSTLKIQPAKLEDSAVYLCASSLGVAGAFYNEQFFGPGTRLTVL.